A selection of T cell receptor beta chains follows, all from one sample in a study of regulatory T cells in long-lasting Graves disease. One entry per CDR3 protein results from TCRdb running MiXCR on the multiplex PCR reads. Among about 340,000 distinct CDR3 sequences listed, 15% to 20% were seen once. Sequenced here: peripheral blood mononuclear cells (PBMCs), sampled when the disease was refractory, from a patient treated with antithyroid drugs. The receptor set was obtained from a female donor with Graves disease. Each CDR3 is given without its conserved first and last residue. Fields, in order: V gene, D gene, clone size, J gene, CDR3 protein. A D gene is named only where the DNA matches it firmly. For some rows the clone size is stated as once, few or many, or as a class when expanded; others skip it.

V gene: TRBV11-2
D gene: TRBD1
clone size: many
J gene: TRBJ2-2
CDR3 protein: ASSYDRVVLLGELF

V gene: TRBV20-1
D gene: TRBD1
clone size: few
J gene: TRBJ1-1
CDR3 protein: SARVFLKGAGTEAF

V gene: TRBV10-3
D gene: TRBD1
clone size: many
J gene: TRBJ2-5
CDR3 protein: AIALRDRATPETQY

V gene: TRBV27
D gene: TRBD1
clone size: .
J gene: TRBJ2-2
CDR3 protein: ASSWTGTGELF

V gene: TRBV15
D gene: .
clone size: many
J gene: TRBJ2-7
CDR3 protein: ATSRDTRECYEQY

V gene: TRBV28
D gene: .
clone size: many
J gene: TRBJ2-5
CDR3 protein: ASSSRRTGIVETQY

V gene: TRBV28
D gene: TRBD1
clone size: many
J gene: TRBJ1-4
CDR3 protein: ASRPTQGAYEKLF

V gene: TRBV6-2/TRBV6-3
D gene: .
clone size: many
J gene: TRBJ1-5
CDR3 protein: ASSLRGRGNQPQH

V gene: TRBV20-1
D gene: .
clone size: few
J gene: TRBJ1-2
CDR3 protein: SARPRGAVSNYGYT

V gene: TRBV12-3/TRBV12-4
D gene: .
clone size: many
J gene: TRBJ1-1
CDR3 protein: ASSLPRRRTEAF

V gene: TRBV12-3/TRBV12-4
D gene: TRBD2
clone size: many
J gene: TRBJ2-2
CDR3 protein: ASNPGLAGAGELF

V gene: TRBV19
D gene: .
clone size: few
J gene: TRBJ2-6
CDR3 protein: ASSMRHQPFFGGANVLT

V gene: TRBV6-5
D gene: .
clone size: many
J gene: TRBJ2-7
CDR3 protein: ASSFGQGGYEQY

V gene: TRBV20-1
D gene: TRBD1
clone size: few
J gene: TRBJ2-7
CDR3 protein: SARDPGQGPFSFYEQY

V gene: TRBV29-1
D gene: .
clone size: .
J gene: TRBJ1-1
CDR3 protein: SADGSDTEAF

V gene: TRBV20-1
D gene: TRBD2
clone size: few
J gene: TRBJ2-7
CDR3 protein: SASRGGLGNEQY

V gene: TRBV9
D gene: TRBD1
clone size: .
J gene: TRBJ2-7
CDR3 protein: ASSPTPGQGTEQY

V gene: TRBV6-2/TRBV6-3
D gene: TRBD1
clone size: many
J gene: TRBJ2-7
CDR3 protein: ASSYSTGGIHEQY

V gene: TRBV2
D gene: .
clone size: many
J gene: TRBJ1-1
CDR3 protein: ASRGSTGGRREAF

V gene: TRBV15
D gene: TRBD1
clone size: .
J gene: TRBJ1-4
CDR3 protein: ATSRDWEDRGRNEKLF

V gene: TRBV6-1
D gene: .
clone size: .
J gene: TRBJ1-1
CDR3 protein: ASLRGRGYSGEAF

V gene: TRBV7-3
D gene: TRBD2
clone size: .
J gene: TRBJ2-2
CDR3 protein: ASSPGGQNTGELF

V gene: TRBV12-3/TRBV12-4
D gene: .
clone size: many
J gene: TRBJ1-3
CDR3 protein: ASAGTNSGNTIY

V gene: TRBV19
D gene: .
clone size: .
J gene: TRBJ1-1
CDR3 protein: ATMTGLNTEAF

V gene: TRBV11-2
D gene: .
clone size: many
J gene: TRBJ2-5
CDR3 protein: ASSLEGAGGSGKTQY

V gene: TRBV29-1
D gene: TRBD1
clone size: many
J gene: TRBJ2-7
CDR3 protein: SVEAGGQGTSYEQY

V gene: TRBV10-2
D gene: .
clone size: few
J gene: TRBJ1-4
CDR3 protein: ASSDRTEKLF

V gene: TRBV6-2/TRBV6-3
D gene: TRBD1
clone size: .
J gene: TRBJ1-2
CDR3 protein: ASSNSPGQGKGSYGYT

V gene: TRBV12-3/TRBV12-4
D gene: .
clone size: many
J gene: TRBJ1-1
CDR3 protein: ASSFTQTEAF

V gene: TRBV12-3/TRBV12-4
D gene: TRBD1
clone size: many
J gene: TRBJ2-2
CDR3 protein: ASSDRGIERSTGELF

V gene: TRBV20-1
D gene: .
clone size: .
J gene: TRBJ2-7
CDR3 protein: SAPIVVSYEQY

V gene: TRBV28
D gene: .
clone size: .
J gene: TRBJ2-3
CDR3 protein: ASSPHSGHSTDTQY

V gene: TRBV28
D gene: .
clone size: many
J gene: TRBJ2-7
CDR3 protein: ASSLVRMSSYEQY

V gene: TRBV20-1
D gene: .
clone size: .
J gene: TRBJ2-5
CDR3 protein: SAPEPQHLGTQY

V gene: TRBV5-4
D gene: TRBD2
clone size: few
J gene: TRBJ2-7
CDR3 protein: ASSLRDPGGEQY

V gene: TRBV18
D gene: .
clone size: many
J gene: TRBJ1-2
CDR3 protein: ASSPPTKGYGYT

V gene: TRBV29-1
D gene: .
clone size: many
J gene: TRBJ1-4
CDR3 protein: SVALPIGGKLF

V gene: TRBV20-1
D gene: TRBD1
clone size: .
J gene: TRBJ1-2
CDR3 protein: SARVGTGRRRFEGDGYT

V gene: TRBV2
D gene: .
clone size: many
J gene: TRBJ1-5
CDR3 protein: ASRGSLGYNQPQH

V gene: TRBV19
D gene: .
clone size: .
J gene: TRBJ2-2
CDR3 protein: ASSTLQGVGTRELL

V gene: TRBV12-5
D gene: TRBD1
clone size: many
J gene: TRBJ1-2
CDR3 protein: ASGLVVGDRTGGDPNYGYT

V gene: TRBV9
D gene: .
clone size: .
J gene: TRBJ1-2
CDR3 protein: ASSGRALIGDYGYT

V gene: TRBV12-3/TRBV12-4
D gene: .
clone size: many
J gene: TRBJ1-2
CDR3 protein: ASSVAGRSGYT

V gene: TRBV7-9
D gene: TRBD1
clone size: .
J gene: TRBJ2-7
CDR3 protein: ASSLAKMTGGHSYEQY

V gene: TRBV15
D gene: TRBD1
clone size: many
J gene: TRBJ2-4
CDR3 protein: ATSSGQGKNIQY

V gene: TRBV19
D gene: .
clone size: .
J gene: TRBJ1-3
CDR3 protein: ASSGHRTGNTIY

V gene: TRBV6-1
D gene: TRBD2
clone size: .
J gene: TRBJ2-7
CDR3 protein: ASRFQISGSRHEQY

V gene: TRBV9
D gene: .
clone size: .
J gene: TRBJ1-2
CDR3 protein: ASSDGDHYGYT

V gene: TRBV9
D gene: .
clone size: .
J gene: TRBJ1-5
CDR3 protein: ASGADNQPQH

V gene: TRBV27
D gene: .
clone size: .
J gene: TRBJ1-1
CDR3 protein: ASSQYGGMNTEAF

V gene: TRBV6-1
D gene: .
clone size: few
J gene: TRBJ1-1
CDR3 protein: ASRSSGVNTEAF

V gene: TRBV7-2
D gene: .
clone size: many
J gene: TRBJ2-4
CDR3 protein: ASSPSGARNIQY

V gene: TRBV7-2
D gene: TRBD1
clone size: many
J gene: TRBJ2-7
CDR3 protein: ASSPGTGRHEQY

V gene: TRBV28
D gene: .
clone size: many
J gene: TRBJ2-5
CDR3 protein: ASSAGAVETQY

V gene: TRBV5-6
D gene: .
clone size: few
J gene: TRBJ1-1
CDR3 protein: ASSREQGNTEAF

V gene: TRBV18
D gene: .
clone size: .
J gene: TRBJ1-4
CDR3 protein: ASSPRHGGNEKLF

V gene: TRBV2
D gene: .
clone size: .
J gene: TRBJ2-1
CDR3 protein: ASSDRGVDYNEQF

V gene: TRBV7-2
D gene: TRBD1
clone size: many
J gene: TRBJ1-5
CDR3 protein: ASSWDRGDQPQH

V gene: TRBV7-2
D gene: .
clone size: few
J gene: TRBJ1-2
CDR3 protein: ASSQSVGRMGGYT

V gene: TRBV11-2
D gene: .
clone size: many
J gene: TRBJ2-7
CDR3 protein: ASSPLRRAYEQY